Following are 29 T cell receptor beta chains from one sample sequenced in a study of blood T cell repertoires in COVID-19. The assay was immunoSEQ multiplex PCR, and TCRdb's table has in-frame clones only and misses some. The sample has about 310,000 clones; 85% to 90% are singletons. The specimen was PBMCs or T cells enriched from blood (not recorded which). The source of these receptors is a woman aged 25 to 39 who had recovered from COVID-19.

This clone has a count of ten or more. This chain joins TRBV15 and TRBJ1-5, with TRBD1 matching 7 bases. The CDR3 has 19 amino acids. In germline, CDR1 is LNHNV, CDR2 YYDKDF (reference sequence). Trimming cost V 5 bases and J 6 bases; bases outside gene matches: 22. The CDR3 region has the DNA TGTGCCACCAGCTCTCCGGGGGATTTTGGACAGGTTGTTTTTCAGCCCCAGCATTTT. Its protein is CATSSPGDFGQVVFQPQHF.

The rearrangement joins TRBV5-4 to TRBJ2-7, with a tentative D call TRBD1 (6 bases). This CDR3 contains 14 residues. CDR1 is SGHNT, CDR2 YYREEE, per germline (reference sequence). The V gene lost 6 bases and the J gene lost 0 bases, with 13 bases spanning the gap. CDR3 in amino acids: CASTQRGSSYEQYF. CDR3 DNA: TGTGCCAGCACCCAAAGGGGGAGCTCCTACGAGCAGTACTTC.

The chain uses TRBV2 and TRBJ2-3, with 7 nucleotides matching TRBD1. Trimming removed 5 bases from V and 2 bases from J; junction bases left unmatched: 4. The CDR3 is 14 amino acids. Germline-derived CDR1 and CDR2 are SNHLY and FYNNEI. CDR3 nucleotides: TGTGCCAGCAGTCGACAGGGAGTCACAGATACGCAGTATTTT. Its translation: CASSRQGVTDTQYF.

The gene calls are TRBV25-1 and TRBJ1-2; TRBD1 matches 9 bases. After removal of 6 bases from V and 4 bases from J, the junction contained 6 bases not matched to a gene. This CDR3 comprises 14 residues. Looked up from germline, CDR1 is MGHDK and CDR2 is SYGVNS. The CDR3 DNA is TGTGCCAGCAGACCGACAGGGGGAGGCTATGGCTACACCTTC. Residues: CASRPTGGGYGYTF.

This clone was counted a single time. V gene TRBV11-2 combines with J gene TRBJ2-7; D call uncertain. Per germline, CDR1 SGHAT and CDR2 FQNNGV. CDR3 length: 11 residues. Trimming left V 5 bases short and J 3 bases short, with 5 bases between. The CDR3 DNA reads TGTGCCAGCAGCGCCTACTACGAGCAGTACTTC. Translating it yields CASSAYYEQYF.

This chain uses TRBV5-4 with TRBJ1-1; D call uncertain. Germline values: CDR1 SGHNT, CDR2 YYREEE (reference sequence). V gave up 0 bases and J gave up 7 bases, with 10 bases separating them. CDR3 length: 13 amino acids. CDR3 in DNA: TGTGCCAGCAGCTTGGCGGGGAGAATTGAAGCTTTCTTT. It encodes CASSLAGRIEAFF.

The genes are TRBV18 and TRBJ2-1; D ambiguous. Germline loops: CDR1 KGHSH, CDR2 LQKENI. This CDR3 is built from 16 residues. Trimming left V 0 bases short and J 3 bases short, with 12 bases between. CDR3 DNA sequence: TGTGCCAGCTCACCACCTAGTCTCACCAACTACAATGAGCAGTTCTTC. It translates to CASSPPSLTNYNEQFF.

This sequence joins TRBV5-4 and TRBJ1-2; 8 bases match TRBD1. The junction had 5 bases not matched to a gene; V was cut back by 5 bases and J by 2 bases. The length of the CDR3 is 14 residues. Germline values: CDR1 SGHNT, CDR2 YYREEE (reference sequence). CDR3 region: CASSPGQANYGYTF. DNA of the CDR3: TGTGCCAGCAGTCCGGGACAGGCGAACTATGGCTACACCTTC.

This chain joins TRBV7-2 and TRBJ2-7, with 11 nucleotides matching TRBD1. The J segment lost 6 bases and the V segment lost 5 bases, leaving 6 bases of the junction unmatched. The CDR3 is made up of 14 amino acids. Per germline, CDR1 SGHTA and CDR2 FQGNSA. CDR3: CASSPRGQGGEQYF. CDR3 coding DNA: TGTGCCAGCAGCCCGAGGGGACAGGGGGGCGAGCAGTACTTC.

This clone occurred once. The chain couples TRBV27 to TRBJ1-2; the D gene is possibly TRBD1 (5 bases). The V gene lost 8 bases and the J gene lost 3 bases, with 16 bases spanning the gap. From germline, CDR1 is MNHEY and CDR2 SMNVEV (reference sequence). The CDR3 spans 14 residues. CDR3 in amino acids: CASSYNLQDYGYTF. The CDR3 nucleotides read TGTGCCAGCTCGTACAACCTACAGGACTATGGCTACACCTTC.

The chain is built from TRBV5-4 and TRBJ2-5; 10 nucleotides agree with TRBD2. The germline V gene encodes CDR1 SGHNT and CDR2 YYREEE (reference sequence). The CDR3 is made up of 16 amino acids. V shed 2 bases, J shed 5 bases, and the junction held 9 bases outside the gene matches. The CDR3 nucleotides read TGTGCCAGCAGCTTCGGACTAGCGGAGAAGGGGGAGACCCAGTACTTC. This codes for CASSFGLAEKGETQYF.

CDR3 residues: CASSSGQAYNEQFF. The DNA for the CDR3 is TGTGCCAGCAGCAGCGGACAGGCCTACAATGAGCAGTTCTTC. V and J are TRBV28 and TRBJ2-1; 7 bases are a match to TRBD1. This CDR3 is 14 amino acids long. Germline V gene data show CDR1 as MDHEN and CDR2 as SYDVKM. With 6 bases clipped from V and 2 bases from J, the junction kept 4 bases outside the gene matches.

This sequence joins TRBV7-9 and TRBJ2-7; a weak D match, TRBD2 (6 bases). Germline V CDR1 and CDR2: SEHNR, FQNEAQ (reference sequence). The CDR3 contains 13 residues. V was trimmed by 3 bases and J by 3 bases, leaving 9 bases between them. CDR3 residues: CASSLGGVYEQYF. The DNA of the CDR3 is TGTGCCAGCAGCTTGGGCGGGGTCTACGAGCAGTACTTC.

V and J are TRBV19 and TRBJ1-5; D call uncertain. Germline V lookup: CDR1 LNHDA, CDR2 SQIVND (reference sequence). This CDR3 comprises 12 residues. Trimming removed 5 bases from V and 5 bases from J, with 7 bases in between. The CDR3 DNA reads as TGTGCCAGTAGTCGTTATGATCAGCCCCAGCATTTT. The encoded protein is CASSRYDQPQHF.

This clone has a single count. V and J are TRBV5-4 and TRBJ1-2, with no clear D. This CDR3 comprises 14 residues. Between the trimmed V and J ends, which lost 4 bases and 1 base, there was a span of 11 bases. Looked up from germline, CDR1 is SGHNT and CDR2 is YYREEE (reference sequence). CDR3 nucleotide sequence: TGTGCCAGCAGCCCGGAGGGTTTTAACTATGGCTACACCTTC. Its protein product is CASSPEGFNYGYTF.

This chain connects TRBV9 to TRBJ1-1; TRBD1 aligns across 9 bases. Germline V gene data show CDR1 as SGDLS and CDR2 as YYNGEE. Losses at the gene ends were 4 bases for V and 1 base for J; bases not matched to a gene: 2. The CDR3 has 14 residues. The CDR3 sequence is CASSTGGRNTEAFF. In DNA form, the CDR3 reads TGTGCCAGCAGCACAGGGGGCAGGAACACTGAAGCTTTCTTT.

This clone has more than one count but fewer than ten. The gene calls are TRBV11-1 and TRBJ2-7; D is unresolved. Germline loops: CDR1 SGHAT, CDR2 FQDESV (reference sequence). This CDR3 is 12 amino acids long. V was trimmed by 5 bases and J by 2 bases, leaving 7 bases between them. The CDR3 nucleotides are TGTGCCAGCAGCCCGAGCCCCTACGAGCAGTACTTC. This translates into CASSPSPYEQYF.

V gene TRBV6-5 combines with J gene TRBJ2-2; 7 bases are a match to TRBD2. Trimming removed 6 bases from V and 4 bases from J; junction bases left unmatched: 8. The CDR3 loop spans 15 amino acids. Germline values: CDR1 MNHEY, CDR2 SVGAGI. Written as DNA, the CDR3 is TGTGCCAGCAGCCCAACCGCGGGAGTCACCGGGGAGCTGTTTTTT. Its translation: CASSPTAGVTGELFF.

The rearrangement uses TRBV9 and TRBJ2-3, with a tentative D call TRBD2 (5 bases). The CDR3 is 16 residues long. Deletions cut 4 bases from V and 4 bases from J, with 19 bases between. The V gene's germline CDR1 is SGDLS and CDR2 YYNGEE. The CDR3 nucleotides read TGTGCCAGCAGCAAGGACGGAGGCACCTGGGCAGATACGCAGTATTTT. This codes for CASSKDGGTWADTQYF.

About this clone: Within the sample, other DNA sequences also encode this same CDR3. The chain joins TRBV19 to TRBJ2-7; 11 nucleotides agree with TRBD1. Germline V gives CDR1 LNHDA, CDR2 SQIVND (reference sequence). This CDR3 is built from 14 residues. J gave up 4 bases and V 3 bases, and 2 bases lay outside the gene matches. Written as DNA, the CDR3 is TGTGCCAGTAGTATCGGACAGGGGGCATACGAGCAGTACTTC. This codes for CASSIGQGAYEQYF.

This chain connects TRBV9 to TRBJ2-1, with 12 bases matching TRBD2. Germline V gene data show CDR1 as SGDLS and CDR2 as YYNGEE. The length of the CDR3 is 16 residues. Losses at the gene ends were 4 bases for V and 2 bases for J; bases not matched to a gene: 4. In DNA, the CDR3 is TGTGCCAGCAGCCCACGGACTAGCGGGACCTACAATGAGCAGTTCTTC. Translation: CASSPRTSGTYNEQFF.

The gene calls are TRBV25-1 and TRBJ1-1, with D unresolved. Germline V gene data show CDR1 as MGHDK and CDR2 as SYGVNS. The CDR3 totals 11 residues. Trimming took 7 bases from V and 1 from J, leaving 4 bases between them. The CDR3 reads CASTRNTEAFF. The CDR3 DNA sequence: TGTGCCAGCACCCGGAACACTGAAGCTTTCTTT.

CDR3 in amino acids: CASSPSRGWDSQPQHF. CDR3 DNA: TGTGCCAGCTCACCGAGCAGGGGGTGGGATAGTCAGCCCCAGCATTTT. The J gene is TRBJ1-5, the V gene TRBV18, with 7 bases lining up with TRBD1. CDR1 is KGHSH and CDR2 is LQKENI in the germline V gene. V lost 3 bases, J lost 6 bases, and 11 bases stayed unmatched. This CDR3 spans 16 amino acids.

The gene calls are TRBV5-5 and TRBJ1-2; D is ambiguous. The V end was cut by 0 bases, the J end by 11 bases, with 23 bases between. The CDR3 sequence is 16 residues long. Germline-derived CDR1 and CDR2 are SGHKS and YYEKEE (reference sequence). CDR3 in DNA: TGTGCCAGCAGCTTGGAAATATTGGTACCCAGTTCGCGGTACACCTTC. Its protein product is CASSLEILVPSSRYTF.

Turning to this clone: One junction end disagrees with the germline gene, perhaps due to a read error. The V gene is TRBV7-7, the J gene TRBJ1-2; 7 bases fit TRBD1. This CDR3 is built from 19 residues. Germline V gene data show CDR1 as SSHAT and CDR2 as FNYEAQ (reference sequence). CDR3 loop: CASSSEEGQGGCNNYGYTF. In DNA, the CDR3 is TGTGCTAGCAGCTCCGAGGAAGGGCAGGGGGGCTGTAATAACTATGGCTACACCTTC.

This rearrangement joins TRBV28 to TRBJ2-5, with no clear D. CDR1 and CDR2 from the germline V gene are MDHEN and SYDVKM. The CDR3 is 13 residues long. The V end lost 6 bases, the J end lost 2 bases, and 10 bases lay between the germline ends. Written as DNA, the CDR3 is TGTGCCAGCAGCCTTATAAATCAAGAGACCCAGTACTTC. It codes for CASSLINQETQYF.

This chain links TRBV24-1 with TRBJ2-1; 7 bases are shared with TRBD2. The CDR3 totals 16 residues. Germline trimming cut 4 bases from V and 0 bases from J; bases unmatched to any gene: 5. Germline loops: CDR1 KGHDR, CDR2 SFDVKD. DNA of the CDR3: TGTGCCACCAGTGACCGGAGCGGGGTCTCCTACAATGAGCAGTTCTTC. Its translation is CATSDRSGVSYNEQFF.

CDR3 sequence (DNA): TGTGCCAGCAGTTACCGGAAAGCCGGGGAGAGCCCAGCTTTCTTT. Residues: CASSYRKAGESPAFF. The chain employs TRBV6-5 and TRBJ1-1; D gene ambiguous. The CDR3 has 15 residues. Germline values: CDR1 MNHEY, CDR2 SVGAGI. V lost 2 bases and J lost 10, with 20 bases in between.

The chain links TRBV5-4 to TRBJ2-2, with 10 bases identical to TRBD1. The CDR3 is 15 residues long. Germline V gives CDR1 SGHNT, CDR2 YYREEE (reference sequence). V was clipped by 6 bases and J by 6 bases; unmatched bases: 8. For the CDR3, the DNA is TGTGCCAGCACGGACAGGGGGGTCTTCGCCGGGGAGCTGTTTTTT. Its translation is CASTDRGVFAGELFF.